This is a list of T cell receptor beta chains from one sample in a study of PD-1 blockade in classical Hodgkin lymphoma. The repertoire was sequenced with immunoSEQ multiplex PCR; TCRdb's copy has only in-frame clones and lacks some. The table records 100,000 or so clones, approximately 90% of them present only once. The sequencing here drew on peripheral blood mononuclear cells (PBMCs), taken before the fourth cycle of nivolumab. These TCRs come from a human donor with classical Hodgkin lymphoma. Each CDR3 is given with its conserved first and last residue. The D gene is left open where the match is weak. Expanded clones get a size class; other rows say once, few or many, or leave the size out.

>TRBV4-3|14|TRBJ1-1|-|-
TGCGCCAGCAGCCCCTTCAGTGGTAACACTGAAGCTTTCTTT
CASSPFSGNTEAFF
>TRBV4-1|15|TRBJ1-1|-|-
TGCGCCAGCAGCCAAGATGTCGTGGTGAGTACTGAAGCTTTCTTT
CASSQDVVVSTEAFF
>TRBV27|19|TRBJ2-1|-|TRBD2
TGTGCCAGCAGTTTAAGTGCACTAGCGGGATACAACTCCTACAATGAGCAGTTCTTC
CASSLSALAGYNSYNEQFF
>TRBV4-3|15|TRBJ2-1|-|TRBD2
TGCGCCAGCAGCCAAGGGACTAGCGGGAGGTATGAGCAGTTCTTC
CASSQGTSGRYEQFF
>TRBV2|17|TRBJ2-7|-|-
TGTGCCAGCAGTGAACAAACCTGGCGGCCCTCCTCCTACGAGCAGTACTTC
CASSEQTWRPSSYEQYF
>TRBV4-3|15|TRBJ2-1|-|TRBD2
TGCGCCAGCAGCCAAGATACCAGCGGGACCAATGAGCAGTTCTTC
CASSQDTSGTNEQFF
>TRBV27|13|TRBJ1-2|-|-
TGTGCCAGCAGTTTACGCAGGGGATATGGCTACACCTTC
CASSLRRGYGYTF
>TRBV4-1|19|TRBJ2-4|-|TRBD2
TGCGCCAGCAGCCGGGGACTAGCGGGAGGGGTCGAGGACAAAAACATTCAGTACTTC
CASSRGLAGGVEDKNIQYF
>TRBV29-1|14|TRBJ2-2|-|-
TGCAGCGTTGGACAGGGCGGGGGGACCGGGGAGCTGTTTTTT
CSVGQGGGTGELFF
>TRBV6-1|14|TRBJ2-7|-|TRBD2
TGTGCCAGCACCGGACTAGCGTTCCCCTACGAGCAGTACTTC
CASTGLAFPYEQYF
>TRBV14|15|TRBJ1-1|once|-
TGTGCCAGCAGCCTGGGCAAGGGGCGGAACACTGAAGCTTTCTTT
CASSLGKGRNTEAFF
>TRBV6-5|12|TRBJ1-4|-|-
TGTGCCAGCAGGGGCGTCGGGGAAAAACTGTTTTTT
CASRGVGEKLFF
>TRBV7-9|13|TRBJ2-7|-|-
TGTGCCAGCAGCTGGGGGGAGTTCTACGAGCAGTACTTC
CASSWGEFYEQYF
>TRBV19|13|TRBJ2-1|-|-
TGTGCCAGTAGTAGGAGCTCCTACAATGAGCAGTTCTTC
CASSRSSYNEQFF
>TRBV7-9|16|TRBJ2-1|-|-
TGTGCCAGCAGCTTAAACAGATTGTCAGGTGTGGATGAGCAGTTCTTC
CASSLNRLSGVDEQFF
>TRBV28|10|TRBJ1-5|-|-
TGTGCCAGCAGTCACAGGGCCCAGCATTTT
CASSHRAQHF
>TRBV7-9|18|TRBJ2-2|-|-
TGTGCCAGCAGCTCGAAGGACGCCTCAATCTCGAACACCGGGGAGCTGTTTTTT
CASSSKDASISNTGELFF
>TRBV29-1|13|TRBJ1-1|-|TRBD1
TGCAGCGCCCGACAGGGGGCGAACACTGAAGCTTTCTTT
CSARQGANTEAFF
>TRBV11-3|13|TRBJ2-3|-|-
TGTGCCAGCAGCTTAGAGAGGCTAGATACGCAGTATTTT
CASSLERLDTQYF
>TRBV18|14|TRBJ2-3|-|-
TGTGCCAGCTCACCTTTGCGGGACACAGATACGCAGTATTTT
CASSPLRDTDTQYF
>TRBV2|14|TRBJ1-3|-|-
TGTGCCAGCAGGGTTGGGAGCGCCGGAAACACCATATATTTT
CASRVGSAGNTIYF
>TRBV10-1|13|TRBJ2-5|-|-
TGCGCCAGCAGTGAGGGGGTAGGTCAGACCCAGTACTTC
CASSEGVGQTQYF
>TRBV5-4|14|TRBJ2-7|once|-
TGTGCCAGCAGCTCTAGCTCTTCAAACTACGAGCAGTACTTC
CASSSSSSNYEQYF
>TRBV30|15|TRBJ2-7|-|-
TGTGCCTGGAGTTTGTCCAGCTCGGGGGACTACGAGCAGTACTTC
CAWSLSSSGDYEQYF
>TRBV7-9|16|TRBJ2-2|-|-
TGTGCCAGCAGCTTAACGACAGGAATGAACAGCGGGGAGCTGTTTTTT
CASSLTTGMNSGELFF
>TRBV10-2|19|TRBJ2-2|-|TRBD2
TGCGCCAGCAGTGAGGTTATTGGGACTAGCGGGAGGGCCCCCGGGGAGCTGTTTTTT
CASSEVIGTSGRAPGELFF
>TRBV29-1|14|TRBJ1-2|-|TRBD1
TGCAGCGTTAATCCGGGACAGGGGCGGTATGGCTACACCTTC
CSVNPGQGRYGYTF
>TRBV10-3|14|TRBJ2-1|-|TRBD2
TGTGCCACCGCGGGACTAGCGGGATCTGTTGAGCAGTTCTTC
CATAGLAGSVEQFF
>TRBV5-1|16|TRBJ2-5|-|TRBD1
TGCGCCAGCAGCTTGGAAGGACAGGGAGGCCAAGAGACCCAGTACTTC
CASSLEGQGGQETQYF
>TRBV9|16|TRBJ2-3|once|TRBD2
TGTGCCAGCAGCAAATTAGCGGGACTGAGCACAGATACGCAGTATTTT
CASSKLAGLSTDTQYF